Listed below are T cell receptor beta chains from one sample, sequenced in a study of cytomegalovirus exposure and HLA in healthy donors. Only in-frame clones appear in the TCRdb table, and some are missing; sequencing was by immunoSEQ multiplex PCR. The table has some 150,000 clones, approximately 80% seen once; the top ten hold 4% to 5%. Sequencing was carried out using PBMCs. All receptors derive from a man aged 35-49 years in good health and CMV-seropositive. The CDR3 runs from the conserved cysteine through the conserved F or W. D genes are given only for firm matches. Where a row states a size, it is once, few, many or the class of an expanded clone; other rows omit it.

cdr3_length	v_call	d_call	j_call	clone_size	cdr3_nt	cdr3_aa
15	TRBV4-3	-	TRBJ2-7	-	TGCGCCAGCAGCCAAGTTGGAGGGGTGGGCTACGAGCAGTACTTC	CASSQVGGVGYEQYF
13	TRBV6-4	TRBD1	TRBJ1-2	-	TGTGCCAGCAACCCGGGACAGAGCTATGGCTACACCTTC	CASNPGQSYGYTF
13	TRBV27	TRBD1	TRBJ2-5	few	TGTGCCAGCAGCGACAGGGGGCAGGAGACCCAGTACTTC	CASSDRGQETQYF
15	TRBV6-5	-	TRBJ2-7	-	TGTGCCAGCAGTTTAGGGGGCGGGACCCCCTACGAGCAGTACTTC	CASSLGGGTPYEQYF
15	TRBV28	TRBD2	TRBJ2-3	-	TGTGCCAGCAGTTACCCCCAGCTAGCGGGAGATACGCAGTATTTT	CASSYPQLAGDTQYF
12	TRBV5-4	-	TRBJ1-5	-	TGTGCCAGCAGCGCACACAATCAGCCCCAGCATTTT	CASSAHNQPQHF
15	TRBV7-6	-	TRBJ1-3	-	TGTGCCAGCAGCCCTGGGGGGAGTACTGGAAACACCATATATTTT	CASSPGGSTGNTIYF
13	TRBV19	-	TRBJ1-5	-	TGTGCCAGTAGTATAGTTTCGGGTCAGCCCCAGCATTTT	CASSIVSGQPQHF
16	TRBV25-1	TRBD1	TRBJ2-3	once	TGTGCCAGCAGTGGCCTGACAGGGGGCGAATCAGATACGCAGTATTTT	CASSGLTGGESDTQYF
12	TRBV5-4	-	TRBJ2-3	-	TGTGCCAGCAGCTCAGACACAGATACGCAGTATTTT	CASSSDTDTQYF
14	TRBV7-6	-	TRBJ1-1	-	TGTGCCAGCAGCTTACAGGTTGGGAACACTGAAGCTTTCTTT	CASSLQVGNTEAFF
16	TRBV9	TRBD2	TRBJ2-7	few	TGTGCCAGCAGCGTAGGGGCTAGCGGATGGACCTACGAGCAGTACTTC	CASSVGASGWTYEQYF
14	TRBV2	-	TRBJ1-5	few	TGTGCCAGCAGTCGGCCAGTTGGAGATCAGCCCCAGCATTTT	CASSRPVGDQPQHF
16	TRBV5-1	TRBD1	TRBJ2-7	-	TGCGCCAGCAGCCTTAGAGGGACAGGGGGTTTCTACGAGCAGTACTTC	CASSLRGTGGFYEQYF
15	TRBV7-9	TRBD2	TRBJ2-7	few	TGTGCCAGCAGCCAACCATTAGCGGGAGCCTACGAGCAGTACTTC	CASSQPLAGAYEQYF
16	TRBV10-3	TRBD2	TRBJ2-3	-	TGTGCCATCAGTGATGTTAGCGGGAGTGTGACAGATACGCAGTATTTT	CAISDVSGSVTDTQYF
15	TRBV18	-	TRBJ2-2	-	TGTGCCAGCTCACATCGGGACACCGCCACCGGGGAGCTGTTTTTT	CASSHRDTATGELFF
17	TRBV5-1	TRBD2	TRBJ2-3	once	TGCGCCAGCCATATCCCACTAGCGGGACCATTGGAAGATACGCAGTATTTT	CASHIPLAGPLEDTQYF
13	TRBV6-6	-	TRBJ1-5	-	TGTGCCAGCAGTTACTCGGACTATCAGCCCCAGCATTTT	CASSYSDYQPQHF
13	TRBV27	-	TRBJ1-2	-	TGTGCCAGCAGCCCTACCGAACAGGAGTGCTACACCTTC	CASSPTEQECYTF
15	TRBV12-5	-	TRBJ1-1	-	TGTGCTAGTGGTTTGGAAAGAGTATTGAACACTGAAGCTTTCTTT	CASGLERVLNTEAFF
16	TRBV9	-	TRBJ2-7	-	TGTGCCAGCAGCGTAGGGGGGGGCGGAGGTCCCTACGAGCAGTACTTC	CASSVGGGGGPYEQYF
16	TRBV4-1	TRBD2	TRBJ2-1	-	TGCGCCAGCAGCCAGACTAGCGGGATTGCATACAATGAGCAGTTCTTC	CASSQTSGIAYNEQFF
14	TRBV5-5	TRBD1	TRBJ1-1	-	TGTGCCAGCAGCCCACAGGGGGCGAACACTGAAGCTTTCTTT	CASSPQGANTEAFF
14	TRBV6-1	-	TRBJ1-5	-	TGTGCCAGCAGTGGTTCAGGGGCCAATCAGCCCCAGCATTTT	CASSGSGANQPQHF
14	TRBV5-1	-	TRBJ1-3	-	TGCGCCAGCAGCCTCAACAGGGCTGGAAACACCATATATTTT	CASSLNRAGNTIYF
12	TRBV10-3	-	TRBJ1-6	-	TGTGCCATCAGGGCGAGAGGGTCACCCCTCCACTTT	CAIRARGSPLHF
14	TRBV7-9	-	TRBJ1-4	-	TGTGCCAGCAGCCCCCTGACAGGCCGGGAAAAACTGTTTTTT	CASSPLTGREKLFF
15	TRBV10-3	TRBD1	TRBJ2-7	-	TGTGCCATCAGTGAGTGGACAGGGGGCGAATATGAGCAGTACTTC	CAISEWTGGEYEQYF
13	TRBV2	-	TRBJ2-6	-	TGTGCCAGCAGGAGCTCTGGGGCCAACGTCCTGACTTTC	CASRSSGANVLTF
13	TRBV19	-	TRBJ1-1	-	TGTGCCAGTAGTTCCCGTCTGAACACTGAAGCTTTCTTT	CASSSRLNTEAFF
14	TRBV4-2	-	TRBJ1-2	once	TGTGCCAGCAGCCAAGGAGCCAGGGCGGAAGGCTACACCTTC	CASSQGARAEGYTF
17	TRBV27	TRBD1	TRBJ2-1	-	TGTGCCAGCAGTACTCACAGGGGGCCCTCGTACCCCAATGAGCAGTTCTTC	CASSTHRGPSYPNEQFF
13	TRBV7-8	-	TRBJ1-2	-	TGTGCCAGCAGCCCAGGACACTTCTATGGCTACACCTTC	CASSPGHFYGYTF
14	TRBV7-6	TRBD1	TRBJ2-7	few	TGTGCCAGCAGCCTCCGGACAGGGAGCCACGAGCAGTACTTC	CASSLRTGSHEQYF
13	TRBV6-5	-	TRBJ2-2	-	TGTGCCAGCAGCAGCGACTCCACCGGGGAGCTGTTTTTT	CASSSDSTGELFF
16	TRBV5-4	TRBD1	TRBJ1-2	-	TGTGCCAGCAGCTTGGCCTTAGACAGGGAGAAGGATGGCTACACCTTC	CASSLALDREKDGYTF
14	TRBV6-5	-	TRBJ2-7	-	TGTGCCAGCAGTTACGGAACAGGGACCTACGAGCAGTACTTC	CASSYGTGTYEQYF
13	TRBV5-4	TRBD1	TRBJ2-5	-	TGTGCCAGCAGCAGTAGGGGGCGCGAGACCCAGTACTTC	CASSSRGRETQYF
15	TRBV4-3	TRBD1	TRBJ1-5	once	TGCGCCAGCAGCAAATGGACAGGGAATCGTCAGCCCCAGCATTTT	CASSKWTGNRQPQHF
18	TRBV7-9	TRBD2	TRBJ2-3	-	TGTGCCAGCAGCTTAGGGACTAGCGGGAGGAAGAGCACAGATACGCAGTATTTT	CASSLGTSGRKSTDTQYF
16	TRBV9	-	TRBJ1-1	-	TGTGCCAGCAGCGTAGGAGCCGGGGACTTGAACACTGAAGCTTTCTTT	CASSVGAGDLNTEAFF
14	TRBV27	-	TRBJ2-5	-	TGTGCCACTAATCCGCTGGGGGGGCCGGGGGAGCAGTACTTC	CATNPLGGPGEQYF
16	TRBV7-6	-	TRBJ2-5	few	TGTGCCAGCAGCCAGGGCGTACAGAGGCCCACAGAGACCCAGTACTTC	CASSQGVQRPTETQYF
12	TRBV5-1	-	TRBJ2-1	-	TGCGCCAGCAGCTTGGACGAGAATGAGCAGTTCTTC	CASSLDENEQFF
15	TRBV27	TRBD1	TRBJ1-5	once	TGTGCCAGCAGGAGAAACAGGGGTGGCAATCAGCCCCAGCATTTT	CASRRNRGGNQPQHF
13	TRBV6-5	-	TRBJ2-1	-	TGTGCCAGCAGTTATCCCCAGGGAAATGAGCAGTTCTTC	CASSYPQGNEQFF
16	TRBV5-4	-	TRBJ2-4	-	TGTGCCAGCAGCTCTTTCGGGAGTCTGGTCAAAAACATTCAGTACTTC	CASSSFGSLVKNIQYF
13	TRBV19	-	TRBJ2-2	-	TGTGCCAGCATTTCCCAGGGGTCCGGGGAGCTGTTTTTT	CASISQGSGELFF
15	TRBV4-1	-	TRBJ1-1	-	TGCGCCAGCAGCCAAGAGGCGGGGGCGGGCACTGAAGCTTTCTTT	CASSQEAGAGTEAFF
14	TRBV5-6	-	TRBJ1-1	-	TGTGCCAGCAGCTATCCGGGAACGACCACTGAAGCTTTCTTT	CASSYPGTTTEAFF
16	TRBV27	TRBD1	TRBJ1-2	-	TGTGCCAGCAGTCCACTCGGGACAGGGTTGTTTTGGGGCTACACCTTC	CASSPLGTGLFWGYTF
15	TRBV4-1	-	TRBJ2-3	once	TGCGCCAGCAGCCAATTGGGTACTAACACAGATACGCAGTATTTT	CASSQLGTNTDTQYF
15	TRBV5-3	-	TRBJ2-7	-	TGTGCCAGAAGCTTTAGGGCGGGGAACTCCTACGAGCAGTACTTC	CARSFRAGNSYEQYF
14	TRBV27	-	TRBJ1-5	-	TGTGCCAGCAGTTTGAGACAGGGCAATCAGCCCCAGCATTTT	CASSLRQGNQPQHF